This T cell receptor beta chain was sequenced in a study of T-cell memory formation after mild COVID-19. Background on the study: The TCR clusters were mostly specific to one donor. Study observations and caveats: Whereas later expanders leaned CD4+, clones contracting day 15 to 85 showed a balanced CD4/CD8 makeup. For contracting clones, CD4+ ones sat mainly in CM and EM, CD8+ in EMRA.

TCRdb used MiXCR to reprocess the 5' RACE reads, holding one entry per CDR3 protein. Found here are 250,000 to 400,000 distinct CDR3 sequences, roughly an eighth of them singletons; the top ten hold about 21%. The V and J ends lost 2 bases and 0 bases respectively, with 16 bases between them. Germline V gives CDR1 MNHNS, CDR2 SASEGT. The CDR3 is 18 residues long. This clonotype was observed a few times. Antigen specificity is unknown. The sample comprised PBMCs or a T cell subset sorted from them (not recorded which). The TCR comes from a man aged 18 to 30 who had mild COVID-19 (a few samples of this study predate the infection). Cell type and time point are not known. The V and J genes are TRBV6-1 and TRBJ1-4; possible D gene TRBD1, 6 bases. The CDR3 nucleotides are TGTGCCAGCAGTGAACCCCGGTGGGGGGCCGCAACTAATGAAAAACTGTTTTTT. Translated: CASSEPRWGAATNEKLFF.